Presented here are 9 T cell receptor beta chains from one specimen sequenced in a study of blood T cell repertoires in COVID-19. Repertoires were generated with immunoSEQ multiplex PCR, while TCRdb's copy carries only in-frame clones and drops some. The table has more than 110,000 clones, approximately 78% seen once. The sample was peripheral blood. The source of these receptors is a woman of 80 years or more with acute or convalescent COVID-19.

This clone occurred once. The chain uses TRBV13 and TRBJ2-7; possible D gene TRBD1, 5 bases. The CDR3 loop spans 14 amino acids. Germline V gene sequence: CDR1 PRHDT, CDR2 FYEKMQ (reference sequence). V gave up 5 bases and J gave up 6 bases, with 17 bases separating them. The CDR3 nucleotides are TGTGCCAGCAGCGGTAGACAGTGGAGTCGCGAGCAGTACTTC. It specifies CASSGRQWSREQYF.

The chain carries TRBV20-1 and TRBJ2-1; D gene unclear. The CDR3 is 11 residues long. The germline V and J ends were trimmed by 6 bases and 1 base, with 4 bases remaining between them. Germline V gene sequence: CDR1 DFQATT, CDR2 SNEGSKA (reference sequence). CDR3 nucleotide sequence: TGCAGTGCCCTGTCCTACAATGAGCAGTTCTTC. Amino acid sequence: CSALSYNEQFF.

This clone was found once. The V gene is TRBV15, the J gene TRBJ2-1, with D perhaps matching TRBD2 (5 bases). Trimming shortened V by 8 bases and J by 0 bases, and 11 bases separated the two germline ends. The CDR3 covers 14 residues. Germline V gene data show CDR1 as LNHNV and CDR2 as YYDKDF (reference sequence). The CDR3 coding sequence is TGTGCCACCGGCGAGGGCGACTCCTACAATGAGCAGTTCTTC. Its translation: CATGEGDSYNEQFF. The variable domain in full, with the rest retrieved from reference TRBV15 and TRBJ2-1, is DAMVIQNPRYQVTQFGKPVTLSCSQTLNHNVMYWYQQKSSQAPKLLFHYYDKDFNNEADTPDNFQSRRPNTSFCFLDIRSPGLGDTAMYLCATGEGDSYNEQFFGPGTRLTVL.

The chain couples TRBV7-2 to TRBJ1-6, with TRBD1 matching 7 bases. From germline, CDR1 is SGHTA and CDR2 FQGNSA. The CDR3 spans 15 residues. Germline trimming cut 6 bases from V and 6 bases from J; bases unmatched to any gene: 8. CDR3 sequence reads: CASSSRDRLNSPLHF. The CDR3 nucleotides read TGTGCCAGCAGTTCGAGGGACAGACTTAATTCACCCCTCCACTTT.

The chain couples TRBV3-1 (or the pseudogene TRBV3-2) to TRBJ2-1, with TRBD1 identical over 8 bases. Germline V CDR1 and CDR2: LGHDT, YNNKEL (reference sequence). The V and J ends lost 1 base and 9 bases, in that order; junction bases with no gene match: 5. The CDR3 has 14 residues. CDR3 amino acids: CASSQARGRAEQFF. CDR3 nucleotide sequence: TGTGCCAGCAGCCAAGCCAGGGGGCGGGCTGAGCAGTTCTTC.

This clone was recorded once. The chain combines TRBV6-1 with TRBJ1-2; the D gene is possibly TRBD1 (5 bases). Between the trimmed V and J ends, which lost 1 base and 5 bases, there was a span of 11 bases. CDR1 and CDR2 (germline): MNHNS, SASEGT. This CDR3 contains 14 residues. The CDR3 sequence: CASSEGGRGYGYTF. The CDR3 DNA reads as TGTGCCAGCAGTGAAGGCGGTAGGGGATATGGCTACACCTTC.

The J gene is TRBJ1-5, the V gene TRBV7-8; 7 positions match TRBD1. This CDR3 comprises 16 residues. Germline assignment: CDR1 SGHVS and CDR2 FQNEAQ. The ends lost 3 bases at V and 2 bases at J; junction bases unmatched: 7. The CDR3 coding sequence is TGTGCCAGCAGCTTCCACCGGGACAGCGGCAATCAGCCCCAGCATTTT. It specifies CASSFHRDSGNQPQHF.

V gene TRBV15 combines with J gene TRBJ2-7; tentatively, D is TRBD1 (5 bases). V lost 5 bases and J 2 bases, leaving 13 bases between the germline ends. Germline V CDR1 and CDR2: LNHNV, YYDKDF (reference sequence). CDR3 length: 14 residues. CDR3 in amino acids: CATSRTTATYEQYF. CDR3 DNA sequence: TGTGCCACCAGCCGGACGACAGCCACCTACGAGCAGTACTTC.

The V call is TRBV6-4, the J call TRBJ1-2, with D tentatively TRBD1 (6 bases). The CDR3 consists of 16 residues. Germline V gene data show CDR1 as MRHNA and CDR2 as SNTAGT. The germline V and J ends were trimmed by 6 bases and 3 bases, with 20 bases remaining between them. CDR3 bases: TGTGCCAGCAGGATCGGATACAGGGTGGAGGACTATGGCTACACCTTC. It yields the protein CASRIGYRVEDYGYTF.